This T cell receptor beta chain originates from a study of blood T cell repertoires in COVID-19. V trimming: 0 bases; J trimming: 4 bases; junction bases outside the gene matches: 3. CDR1 and CDR2 from the germline V gene are SGDLS and YYNGEE. The CDR3 has 16 amino acids. Using immunoSEQ multiplex PCR, the repertoire was profiled, and TCRdb retains in-frame clones only, with some absent. The sample carries roughly 400,000 clones, around 90% recorded once. Sequences were obtained from PBMCs or T cells enriched from blood (not recorded which). This receptor was identified in a middle-aged woman with acute COVID-19. V is TRBV9 and J is TRBJ2-5; TRBD2 aligns across 13 bases. The CDR3 loop is CASSVGGLAGVETQYF. For the CDR3, the DNA is TGTGCCAGCAGCGTAGGAGGACTAGCGGGGGTAGAGACCCAGTACTTC.